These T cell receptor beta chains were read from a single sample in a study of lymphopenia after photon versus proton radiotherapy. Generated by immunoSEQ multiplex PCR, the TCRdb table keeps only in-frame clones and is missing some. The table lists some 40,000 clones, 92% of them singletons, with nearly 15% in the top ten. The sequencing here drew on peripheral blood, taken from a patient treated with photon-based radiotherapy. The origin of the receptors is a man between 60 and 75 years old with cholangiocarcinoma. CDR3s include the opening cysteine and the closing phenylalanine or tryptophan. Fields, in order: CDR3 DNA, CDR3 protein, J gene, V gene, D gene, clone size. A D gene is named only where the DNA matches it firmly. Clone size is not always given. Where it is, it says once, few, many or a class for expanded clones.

CDR3nt: TGCGCCAGCAGCTGGGATCTAGTGGGGGTCTCCTACGAGCAGTACTTC; CDR3aa: CASSWDLVGVSYEQYF; j_gene: TRBJ2-7; v_gene: TRBV5-1; d_gene: NA; abundance: NA
CDR3nt: TGTGCCAATACGAGGGACAGGGATAATTCACCCCTCCACTTT; CDR3aa: CANTRDRDNSPLHF; j_gene: TRBJ1-6; v_gene: TRBV2; d_gene: TRBD1; abundance: NA
CDR3nt: TGTGCCAGCAGCTTAGAGCAGTACGAGCAGTACTTC; CDR3aa: CASSLEQYEQYF; j_gene: TRBJ2-7; v_gene: TRBV13; d_gene: NA; abundance: NA
CDR3nt: TGTGCCAGTAGTATATTGGCAGGGAGGGATGAGCAGTTCTTC; CDR3aa: CASSILAGRDEQFF; j_gene: TRBJ2-1; v_gene: TRBV19; d_gene: TRBD2; abundance: NA
CDR3nt: TGTGCCAGCAGCTACAGGGGGCGTCAGCCCCAGCATTTT; CDR3aa: CASSYRGRQPQHF; j_gene: TRBJ1-5; v_gene: TRBV5-6; d_gene: TRBD1; abundance: NA
CDR3nt: TGTGCCAGCAGCTTAGCTAGGGGGGAGACAGATACGCAGTATTTT; CDR3aa: CASSLARGETDTQYF; j_gene: TRBJ2-3; v_gene: TRBV11-2; d_gene: NA; abundance: NA
CDR3nt: TGTGCCAGCAGCTTCGCCGGCTACGAGCAGTACTTC; CDR3aa: CASSFAGYEQYF; j_gene: TRBJ2-7; v_gene: TRBV5-5; d_gene: NA; abundance: NA
CDR3nt: TGTGCCAGCAGTTCTGGGGGGGCCTACACTGAAGCTTTCTTT; CDR3aa: CASSSGGAYTEAFF; j_gene: TRBJ1-1; v_gene: TRBV28; d_gene: NA; abundance: NA
CDR3nt: TGTGCCAGCAGTCGCCCCGAACCAGATACGCAGTATTTT; CDR3aa: CASSRPEPDTQYF; j_gene: TRBJ2-3; v_gene: TRBV28; d_gene: NA; abundance: once
CDR3nt: TGTGCCAGCAGTCCCGGACAGGGGGCGATTTCCTACGAGCAGTACTTC; CDR3aa: CASSPGQGAISYEQYF; j_gene: TRBJ2-7; v_gene: TRBV28; d_gene: TRBD1; abundance: NA
CDR3nt: TGTGCCAGCAGCTTTGGTCCTCAGGACAATCAGCCCCAGCATTTT; CDR3aa: CASSFGPQDNQPQHF; j_gene: TRBJ1-5; v_gene: TRBV9; d_gene: NA; abundance: NA
CDR3nt: TGTGCCAGCAGCTTAGTTTCCAACGTCCTGACTTTC; CDR3aa: CASSLVSNVLTF; j_gene: TRBJ2-6; v_gene: TRBV11-3; d_gene: NA; abundance: NA
CDR3nt: TGTGCCAGCAGCTCCCTGGCGACAGGGCTCCACGAGCAGTACTTC; CDR3aa: CASSSLATGLHEQYF; j_gene: TRBJ2-7; v_gene: TRBV7-9; d_gene: TRBD1; abundance: NA
CDR3nt: TGTGCCAGTAGCCCTGGGGTTGGCAATCAGCCCCAGCATTTT; CDR3aa: CASSPGVGNQPQHF; j_gene: TRBJ1-5; v_gene: TRBV19; d_gene: NA; abundance: NA
CDR3nt: TGTGCCAGCAGTGAAGGTCGGGGGCAAGAGACCCAGTACTTC; CDR3aa: CASSEGRGQETQYF; j_gene: TRBJ2-5; v_gene: TRBV2; d_gene: NA; abundance: NA
CDR3nt: TGTGCCAGCAGTGGTAGACAGGGGGCCAACAATGAGCAGTTCTTC; CDR3aa: CASSGRQGANNEQFF; j_gene: TRBJ2-1; v_gene: TRBV28; d_gene: TRBD1; abundance: NA
CDR3nt: TGTGCCAGCTCACTTCCAGGTTCCAACGCGGACACTGAAGCTTTCTTT; CDR3aa: CASSLPGSNADTEAFF; j_gene: TRBJ1-1; v_gene: TRBV18; d_gene: NA; abundance: NA
CDR3nt: TGTGCCAGTAGTGTAGCGCATAATCAGCCCCAGCATTTT; CDR3aa: CASSVAHNQPQHF; j_gene: TRBJ1-5; v_gene: TRBV19; d_gene: NA; abundance: NA
CDR3nt: TGTGCCAGCAGTTTATCCCAACAACGGGACCTACATGGCTACACCTTC; CDR3aa: CASSLSQQRDLHGYTF; j_gene: TRBJ1-2; v_gene: TRBV27; d_gene: NA; abundance: NA
CDR3nt: TGTGCCAGCAGCTTAGGGCAGGAAGACGAGCAGTACTTC; CDR3aa: CASSLGQEDEQYF; j_gene: TRBJ2-7; v_gene: TRBV11-1; d_gene: NA; abundance: NA
CDR3nt: TGTGCCATCAGTGAGTTCAGGGATTTGAACACCGGGGAGCTGTTTTTT; CDR3aa: CAISEFRDLNTGELFF; j_gene: TRBJ2-2; v_gene: TRBV10-3; d_gene: NA; abundance: NA
CDR3nt: TGTGCCAGCAGCCCGGACAGGGGGCGATTAGGGGCCAACGTCCTGACTTTC; CDR3aa: CASSPDRGRLGANVLTF; j_gene: TRBJ2-6; v_gene: TRBV5-6; d_gene: TRBD1; abundance: NA
CDR3nt: TGCGCCATCCGACAGGGGGTGAACACCGGGGAGCTGTTTTTT; CDR3aa: CAIRQGVNTGELFF; j_gene: TRBJ2-2; v_gene: TRBV4-3; d_gene: TRBD1; abundance: NA
CDR3nt: TGTGCCAGCAGTTACCAGGGCTCAGGCTATGGCTACACCTTC; CDR3aa: CASSYQGSGYGYTF; j_gene: TRBJ1-2; v_gene: TRBV6-5; d_gene: NA; abundance: NA
CDR3nt: TGTGCTAGTGGTTTGGGCCGGGACGCCATCAATCAGCCCCAGCATTTT; CDR3aa: CASGLGRDAINQPQHF; j_gene: TRBJ1-5; v_gene: TRBV12-5; d_gene: NA; abundance: NA
CDR3nt: TGTGCCAGCAGCTTAGACAGTTCGGGGGCCAACGTCCTGACTTTC; CDR3aa: CASSLDSSGANVLTF; j_gene: TRBJ2-6; v_gene: TRBV7-3; d_gene: NA; abundance: few
CDR3nt: TGTGCCAGCAGCGCCACTGACAGGTTTTTACCTGGAAACACCATATATTTT; CDR3aa: CASSATDRFLPGNTIYF; j_gene: TRBJ1-3; v_gene: TRBV9; d_gene: NA; abundance: NA
CDR3nt: TGTGCCATCACCGGGACTAGCGGAACTACGGCCTACGAGCAGTACTTC; CDR3aa: CAITGTSGTTAYEQYF; j_gene: TRBJ2-7; v_gene: TRBV10-3; d_gene: TRBD2; abundance: NA
CDR3nt: TGTGCCAGCAGTGAAAGGTGGCAGCTCGCTGGTGAGCAGTTCTTC; CDR3aa: CASSERWQLAGEQFF; j_gene: TRBJ2-1; v_gene: TRBV2; d_gene: NA; abundance: NA
CDR3nt: TGTGCCAGCAGTCTGGACATGGATACGCAGTATTTT; CDR3aa: CASSLDMDTQYF; j_gene: TRBJ2-3; v_gene: TRBV27; d_gene: NA; abundance: NA
CDR3nt: TGTGCCATCAGTGATGGGACTAGTATTGGGCAGTTCTTC; CDR3aa: CAISDGTSIGQFF; j_gene: TRBJ2-1; v_gene: TRBV10-3; d_gene: TRBD2; abundance: NA
CDR3nt: TGTGCCAGCAGTTTAACCGGGACTAGCGGGAGAAACATTCAGTACTTC; CDR3aa: CASSLTGTSGRNIQYF; j_gene: TRBJ2-4; v_gene: TRBV27; d_gene: TRBD2; abundance: NA
CDR3nt: TGTGCCAGCAGCCCCCCCCTCCGGCTGGGCAATGAGCAGTTCTTC; CDR3aa: CASSPPLRLGNEQFF; j_gene: TRBJ2-1; v_gene: TRBV7-9; d_gene: NA; abundance: NA
CDR3nt: TGTGCCAGCAGCCCACAGAGGGATACCTACGAGCAGTACTTC; CDR3aa: CASSPQRDTYEQYF; j_gene: TRBJ2-7; v_gene: TRBV7-3; d_gene: NA; abundance: NA
CDR3nt: TGTGCCAGCAGTGACCCCGGGAGGACTGAAGCTTTCTTT; CDR3aa: CASSDPGRTEAFF; j_gene: TRBJ1-1; v_gene: TRBV28; d_gene: NA; abundance: NA
CDR3nt: TGCGCCAGCAGCTTGGCAGAGACCCAGTACTTC; CDR3aa: CASSLAETQYF; j_gene: TRBJ2-5; v_gene: TRBV5-1; d_gene: NA; abundance: NA
CDR3nt: TGTGCCAGCAGCCCCTCCGGTAGGGGGGGCTACGAGCAGTACTTC; CDR3aa: CASSPSGRGGYEQYF; j_gene: TRBJ2-7; v_gene: TRBV27; d_gene: NA; abundance: NA
CDR3nt: TGTGCCGGCAGCCGGGACTACCTATACAATGAGCAGTTCTTC; CDR3aa: CAGSRDYLYNEQFF; j_gene: TRBJ2-1; v_gene: TRBV7-2; d_gene: TRBD2; abundance: NA
CDR3nt: TGTGCCAGTAGTACCTCGGGGAGGGGTGAAGCTTTCTTT; CDR3aa: CASSTSGRGEAFF; j_gene: TRBJ1-1; v_gene: TRBV19; d_gene: NA; abundance: NA
CDR3nt: TGTGCCAGCAGCAAGGGACCCGGAGATACGCAGTATTTT; CDR3aa: CASSKGPGDTQYF; j_gene: TRBJ2-3; v_gene: TRBV6-6; d_gene: NA; abundance: NA
CDR3nt: TGTGCCAGCCTCCCACAGGTAGAAAACACTGAAGCTTTCTTT; CDR3aa: CASLPQVENTEAFF; j_gene: TRBJ1-1; v_gene: TRBV2; d_gene: NA; abundance: few
CDR3nt: TGTGCCAGCTCATCCCTGGACAGCTATAACGAAAAACTGTTTTTT; CDR3aa: CASSSLDSYNEKLFF; j_gene: TRBJ1-4; v_gene: TRBV18; d_gene: NA; abundance: NA
CDR3nt: TGTGCCAGCAGCCCCGGGACAGGGATACAGTACTTC; CDR3aa: CASSPGTGIQYF; j_gene: TRBJ2-7; v_gene: TRBV7-3; d_gene: TRBD1; abundance: NA
CDR3nt: TGTGCCAGTAGTATAGAGACGGACACTGAAGCTTTCTTT; CDR3aa: CASSIETDTEAFF; j_gene: TRBJ1-1; v_gene: TRBV19; d_gene: NA; abundance: NA
CDR3nt: TGTGCCAGTAGTTCCACTAGCGGGGGGGTTGGCACAGATACGCAGTATTTT; CDR3aa: CASSSTSGGVGTDTQYF; j_gene: TRBJ2-3; v_gene: TRBV19; d_gene: TRBD2; abundance: NA
CDR3nt: TGTGCCACCAAGAACGTGGGTGAAGCTTTCTTT; CDR3aa: CATKNVGEAFF; j_gene: TRBJ1-1; v_gene: TRBV19; d_gene: NA; abundance: NA
CDR3nt: TGTGCCAGTAGTACGTTAGGGAAAGAGACCCAGTACTTC; CDR3aa: CASSTLGKETQYF; j_gene: TRBJ2-5; v_gene: TRBV19; d_gene: NA; abundance: NA
CDR3nt: TGCGCCAGCAGCTTGGTCGAGGCGGCAGATACGCAGTATTTT; CDR3aa: CASSLVEAADTQYF; j_gene: TRBJ2-3; v_gene: TRBV5-1; d_gene: NA; abundance: NA
CDR3nt: TGTGCCAGCAGATTGCAGGGGGCAGGGGGCTACACCTTC; CDR3aa: CASRLQGAGGYTF; j_gene: TRBJ1-2; v_gene: TRBV2; d_gene: TRBD1; abundance: NA
CDR3nt: TGCGCCAGCAGCCAAGATCCAGACAGGGAAAACGTTCTCAATCAGCCCCAGCATTTT; CDR3aa: CASSQDPDRENVLNQPQHF; j_gene: TRBJ1-5; v_gene: TRBV4-1; d_gene: TRBD1; abundance: NA